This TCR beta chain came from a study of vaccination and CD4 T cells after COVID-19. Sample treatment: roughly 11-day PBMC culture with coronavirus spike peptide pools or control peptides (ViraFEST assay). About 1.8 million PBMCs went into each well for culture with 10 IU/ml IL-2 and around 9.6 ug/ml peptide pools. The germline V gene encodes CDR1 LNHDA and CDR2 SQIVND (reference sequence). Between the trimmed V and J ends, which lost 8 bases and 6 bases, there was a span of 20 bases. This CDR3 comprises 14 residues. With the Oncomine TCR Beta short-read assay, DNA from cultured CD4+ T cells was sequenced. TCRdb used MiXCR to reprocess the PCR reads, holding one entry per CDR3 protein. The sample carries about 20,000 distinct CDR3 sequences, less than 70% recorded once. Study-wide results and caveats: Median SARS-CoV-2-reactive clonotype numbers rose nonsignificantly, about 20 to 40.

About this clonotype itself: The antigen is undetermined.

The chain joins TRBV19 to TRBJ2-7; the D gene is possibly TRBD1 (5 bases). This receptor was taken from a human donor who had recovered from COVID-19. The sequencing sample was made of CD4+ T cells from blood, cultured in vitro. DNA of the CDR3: TGTGCCAGTGGAACAGGACAAGGGGTCGGCGAGCAGTACTTC. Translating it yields CASGTGQGVGEQYF.